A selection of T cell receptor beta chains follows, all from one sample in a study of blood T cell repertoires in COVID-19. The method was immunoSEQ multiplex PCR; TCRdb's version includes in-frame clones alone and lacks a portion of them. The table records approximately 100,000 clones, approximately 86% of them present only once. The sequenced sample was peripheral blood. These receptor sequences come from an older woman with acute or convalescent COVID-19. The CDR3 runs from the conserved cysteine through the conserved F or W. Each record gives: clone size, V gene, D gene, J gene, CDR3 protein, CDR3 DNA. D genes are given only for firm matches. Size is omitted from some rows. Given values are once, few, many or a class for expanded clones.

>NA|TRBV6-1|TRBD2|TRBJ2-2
CASSASAGGGTGELFF
TGTGCCAGCAGTGCTTCAGCGGGAGGTGGCACCGGGGAGCTGTTTTTT
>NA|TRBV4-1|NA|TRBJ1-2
CASSQDAVYGYTF
TGCGCCAGCAGCCAAGATGCGGTTTATGGCTACACCTTC
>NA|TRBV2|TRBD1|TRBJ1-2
CASNRADRAHPF
TGTGCCAGCAACCGGGCGGACAGGGCGCATCCCTTC
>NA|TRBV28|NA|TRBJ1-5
CASSLLNQPQHF
TGTGCCAGCAGTTTATTAAATCAGCCCCAGCATTTT
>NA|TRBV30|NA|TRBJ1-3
CAWAPGAASGNTIYF
TGTGCCTGGGCCCCGGGAGCAGCTTCTGGAAACACCATATATTTT
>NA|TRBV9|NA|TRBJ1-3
CASSVAGAGNTIYF
TGTGCCAGCAGCGTAGCAGGGGCCGGAAACACCATATATTTT
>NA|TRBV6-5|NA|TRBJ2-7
CASSSDLQGSYEQYF
TGTGCCAGCAGTTCCGACCTACAGGGAAGCTACGAGCAGTACTTC
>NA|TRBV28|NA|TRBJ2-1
CASSLVRGPNEQFF
TGTGCCAGCAGTTTAGTCCGGGGTCCCAATGAGCAGTTCTTC
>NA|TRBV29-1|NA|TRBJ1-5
CSVVSGDQPQHF
TGCAGCGTTGTCTCAGGGGATCAGCCCCAGCATTTT
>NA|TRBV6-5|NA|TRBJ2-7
CASSYSKRSYEQYF
TGTGCCAGCAGTTACTCTAAGAGATCCTACGAGCAGTACTTC
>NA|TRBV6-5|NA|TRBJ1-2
CASNGQRIGYTF
TGTGCCAGCAATGGACAACGTATAGGCTACACCTTC
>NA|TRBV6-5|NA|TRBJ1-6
CASSYVGVASPLHF
TGTGCCAGCAGTTACGTCGGGGTTGCATCACCCCTCCACTTT
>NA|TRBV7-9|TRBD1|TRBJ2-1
CASSPTAGQGVEQFF
TGTGCCAGCAGCCCCACAGCGGGACAGGGGGTAGAGCAGTTCTTC
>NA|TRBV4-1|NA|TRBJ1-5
CASSQEGGYSNQPQHF
TGCGCCAGCAGCCAAGAGGGGGGGTATAGCAATCAGCCCCAGCATTTT
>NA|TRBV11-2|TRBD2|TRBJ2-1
CASSSWGVAGGNEQFF
TGTGCCAGCAGCTCCTGGGGGGTAGCGGGAGGGAATGAGCAGTTCTTC
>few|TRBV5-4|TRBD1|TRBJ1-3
CASSLGQATGNTIYF
TGTGCCAGCAGCCTCGGACAGGCAACAGGAAACACCATATATTTT
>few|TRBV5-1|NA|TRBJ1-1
CASSFIQGRMNTEAFF
TGCGCCAGCAGCTTTATACAGGGCAGAATGAACACTGAAGCTTTCTTT